This T cell receptor beta chain appears in the sequencing data of a study of blood T cell repertoires in COVID-19. About the study: The United States, Italy and Spain supplied acute and convalescent COVID-19 samples. T cells, B-cell-depleted T cells, or PBMCs supplied cDNA or gDNA.

Per the authors' pipeline: Estimation of nucleated cell counts was performed using reference gene primer amplification. Profiling relied on immunoSEQ multiplex PCR, and the TCRdb table lists in-frame clones only, not all of them. That table gives V, J and clone size, and the DNA gave D and trimming. Of around 110,000 clones in the sample, around four fifths are singletons; the top ten hold around 16%. Sequencing was performed on peripheral blood. The TCR was taken from a man aged 60 to 69 with active or convalescent COVID-19.

The CDR3, as DNA: TGTGCCAGCAGCGTAGCCCCCCAGGGGGCGGGGGCCACCTACGAGCAGTACTTC. As protein: CASSVAPQGAGATYEQYF. This chain links TRBV9 with TRBJ2-7; D might be TRBD1 (8 bases). Germline-derived CDR1 and CDR2 are SGDLS and YYNGEE. V was cut by 0 bases and J by 2 bases, with 21 bases left in between. This CDR3 region has 18 residues.